The rows below give T cell receptor beta chains drawn from one sample of a study of regulatory T cells in long-lasting Graves disease. TCRdb reprocessed the reads via MiXCR and lists one record per CDR3 protein. The sample yields about 780 distinct CDR3 sequences, nearly 60% seen once. Sequences were derived from peripheral blood mononuclear cells (PBMCs), sampled with antithyroid drug treatment, in newly diagnosed or persistent Graves disease (not recorded which). The receptors were gathered from a female donor with Graves disease. Both conserved end residues are trimmed from each CDR3. The order of the fields is V gene, clone size, CDR3 length, CDR3 protein. Not every row has a clone size; where given, it reads once, few, many or a size class.

v_gene: TRBV5-4
abundance: .
len: 15
CDR3aa: ASSQFGGTGGYYGYT

v_gene: TRBV7-2
abundance: once
len: 11
CDR3aa: ASSYGQNTEAF

v_gene: TRBV25-1
abundance: .
len: 17
CDR3aa: ASSERGRGGLVGQETQY

v_gene: TRBV7-9
abundance: .
len: 10
CDR3aa: ASSSQDQPQH

v_gene: TRBV30
abundance: few
len: 9
CDR3aa: AWSRRGEQF

v_gene: TRBV7-9
abundance: .
len: 12
CDR3aa: ASSLGSRGSTSH

v_gene: TRBV29-1
abundance: .
len: 11
CDR3aa: SVVSLGTYEQY

v_gene: TRBV29-1
abundance: .
len: 11
CDR3aa: SVEDWPFYEQY

v_gene: TRBV7-6
abundance: .
len: 11
CDR3aa: ASSLDPDGELF

v_gene: TRBV4-3
abundance: .
len: 11
CDR3aa: ASSQDQWDGYT

v_gene: TRBV4-2
abundance: few
len: 11
CDR3aa: ASSQAGDFEQF

v_gene: TRBV20-1
abundance: few
len: 11
CDR3aa: SARGDLNTEAF

v_gene: TRBV13
abundance: few
len: 10
CDR3aa: ASSFSRNEQF

v_gene: TRBV28
abundance: .
len: 14
CDR3aa: ASTGRPGLVIYEQY

v_gene: TRBV7-2
abundance: .
len: 15
CDR3aa: ASSRHVLGRLNEKLF

v_gene: TRBV20-1
abundance: .
len: 12
CDR3aa: SASRSGGAREQY

v_gene: TRBV4-3
abundance: .
len: 11
CDR3aa: ASSQVGGGGYT

v_gene: TRBV2
abundance: .
len: 15
CDR3aa: ASSYLAGGPRTGELF

v_gene: TRBV18
abundance: few
len: 11
CDR3aa: ASSPLDNYEQY

v_gene: TRBV12-3/TRBV12-4
abundance: once
len: 14
CDR3aa: ASSFGGTLTQDTQY

v_gene: TRBV28
abundance: .
len: 12
CDR3aa: ASSLSKGVHGYT

v_gene: TRBV24-1
abundance: .
len: 15
CDR3aa: ATSDPARTSGRNEQF

v_gene: TRBV20-1
abundance: .
len: 14
CDR3aa: SARDRSAERHYEQY

v_gene: TRBV11-2
abundance: .
len: 11
CDR3aa: ASGLSGLHEQY

v_gene: TRBV29-1
abundance: .
len: 13
CDR3aa: SAQGEGGPKAEAF

v_gene: TRBV11-2
abundance: once
len: 13
CDR3aa: ASSPRWQMAGELF

v_gene: TRBV7-8
abundance: once
len: 14
CDR3aa: ASSLFEGRANGELF

v_gene: TRBV5-5
abundance: .
len: 11
CDR3aa: ASSLFVQETQY

v_gene: TRBV6-6
abundance: .
len: 12
CDR3aa: ASSYPSRNPEQF

v_gene: TRBV6-2/TRBV6-3
abundance: .
len: 13
CDR3aa: ASSPRPGSNQPQH

v_gene: TRBV20-1
abundance: .
len: 14
CDR3aa: SATLYDGNGGETQY

v_gene: TRBV3-1
abundance: .
len: 13
CDR3aa: ASSLLGGMNTEAF

v_gene: TRBV9
abundance: .
len: 13
CDR3aa: ASSGRLLGAGEQF

v_gene: TRBV29-1
abundance: .
len: 10
CDR3aa: SVGKRDTEAF

v_gene: TRBV4-1
abundance: few
len: 14
CDR3aa: ASSQGTGYTNQPQH

v_gene: TRBV29-1
abundance: .
len: 10
CDR3aa: SAWGYYNEQF

v_gene: TRBV6-1
abundance: .
len: 11
CDR3aa: ASSEVPRDEQF

v_gene: TRBV24-1
abundance: large
len: 11
CDR3aa: ATSDSTWGEQY

v_gene: TRBV29-1
abundance: .
len: 9
CDR3aa: SIWAAFRQF

v_gene: TRBV10-3
abundance: .
len: 11
CDR3aa: AISGARDTEAF

v_gene: TRBV11-2
abundance: .
len: 12
CDR3aa: ASSLEWEINEQF

v_gene: TRBV28
abundance: .
len: 15
CDR3aa: ASSFVGAGGPKDTQY

v_gene: TRBV7-9
abundance: few
len: 11
CDR3aa: ASSLRFPNEQF

v_gene: TRBV5-4
abundance: .
len: 11
CDR3aa: ASSLVGDTEAF

v_gene: TRBV6-5
abundance: few
len: 12
CDR3aa: ASRQGTAPYEQY

v_gene: TRBV4-3
abundance: .
len: 12
CDR3aa: ASSHSLSYNEQF

v_gene: TRBV20-1
abundance: .
len: 17
CDR3aa: SARDSGSSGSPRWNEQF

v_gene: TRBV27
abundance: .
len: 11
CDR3aa: ASSLSFGGPQH

v_gene: TRBV20-1
abundance: once
len: 10
CDR3aa: SAGGAGSPLH

v_gene: TRBV29-1
abundance: .
len: 11
CDR3aa: SVGWREGNEQY

v_gene: TRBV5-1
abundance: .
len: 13
CDR3aa: ASSSISGRAYEQY

v_gene: TRBV30
abundance: .
len: 11
CDR3aa: AWDKDRNEKLF

v_gene: TRBV5-4
abundance: few
len: 14
CDR3aa: ASSWAGAGVGNEQF

v_gene: TRBV2
abundance: .
len: 10
CDR3aa: ASARRGNEQF

v_gene: TRBV20-1
abundance: few
len: 9
CDR3aa: SAKRADTQY

v_gene: TRBV29-1
abundance: .
len: 11
CDR3aa: SVKPGQGYEQY

v_gene: TRBV5-3
abundance: .
len: 15
CDR3aa: ARSCSGSLRSQETQY

v_gene: TRBV2
abundance: .
len: 14
CDR3aa: ASSEMAGLGGNEQY

v_gene: TRBV23-1
abundance: few
len: 13
CDR3aa: ASSQSEGRGEKLF